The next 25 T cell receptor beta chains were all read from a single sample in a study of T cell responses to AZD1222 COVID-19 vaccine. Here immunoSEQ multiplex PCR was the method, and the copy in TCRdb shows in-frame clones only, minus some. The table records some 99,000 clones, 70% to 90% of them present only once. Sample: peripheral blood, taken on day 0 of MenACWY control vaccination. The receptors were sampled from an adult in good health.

CDR3 nucleotides: TGTGCCAGCAGCTTAGGACCGGGCAGGAGTGGCTACGAGCAGTACTTC. Its translation: CASSLGPGRSGYEQYF. The V and J genes are TRBV7-9 and TRBJ2-7; D call uncertain. Germline CDR1 and CDR2: SEHNR and FQNEAQ (reference sequence). The V end lost 1 base, the J end lost 3 bases, and 16 bases lay between the germline ends. The CDR3 length is 16 residues.

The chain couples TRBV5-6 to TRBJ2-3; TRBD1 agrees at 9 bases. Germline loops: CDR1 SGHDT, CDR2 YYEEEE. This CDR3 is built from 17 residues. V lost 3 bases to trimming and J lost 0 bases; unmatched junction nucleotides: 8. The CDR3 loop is CASSSITDRGSTDTQYF. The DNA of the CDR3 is TGTGCCAGCAGCTCAATAACGGACAGGGGAAGCACAGATACGCAGTATTTT.

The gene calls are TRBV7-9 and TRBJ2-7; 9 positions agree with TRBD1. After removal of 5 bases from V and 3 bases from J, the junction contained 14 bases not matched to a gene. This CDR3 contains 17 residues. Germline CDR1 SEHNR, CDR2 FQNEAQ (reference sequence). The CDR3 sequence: CASSLRTGVVSYYEQYF. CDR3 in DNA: TGTGCCAGCAGCCTTAGGACAGGGGTGGTGTCCTACTACGAGCAGTACTTC. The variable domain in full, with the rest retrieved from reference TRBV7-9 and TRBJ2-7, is DTGVSQNPRHKITKRGQNVTFRCDPISEHNRLYWYRQTLGQGPEFLTYFQNEAQLEKSRLLSDRFSAERPKGSFSTLEIQRTEQGDSAMYLCASSLRTGVVSYYEQYFGPGTRLTVT.

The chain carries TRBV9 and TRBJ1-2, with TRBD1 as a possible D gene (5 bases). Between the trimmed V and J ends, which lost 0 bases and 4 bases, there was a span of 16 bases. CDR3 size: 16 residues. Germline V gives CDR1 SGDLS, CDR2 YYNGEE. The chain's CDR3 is CASSVVTTGTVYGYTF. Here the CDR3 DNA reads TGTGCCAGCAGCGTAGTTACCACCGGGACGGTCTATGGCTACACCTTC.

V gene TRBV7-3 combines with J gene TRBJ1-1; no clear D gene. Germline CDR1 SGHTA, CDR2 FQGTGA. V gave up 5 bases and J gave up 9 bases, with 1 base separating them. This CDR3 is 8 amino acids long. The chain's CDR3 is CASSQAFF. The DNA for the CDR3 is TGTGCCAGCAGCCAAGCTTTCTTT.

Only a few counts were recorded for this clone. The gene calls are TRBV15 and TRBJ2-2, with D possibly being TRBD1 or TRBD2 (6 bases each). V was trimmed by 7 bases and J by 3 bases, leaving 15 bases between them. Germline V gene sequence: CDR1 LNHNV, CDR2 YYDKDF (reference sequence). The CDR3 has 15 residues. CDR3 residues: CATTPGATDTGELFF. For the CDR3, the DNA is TGTGCCACCACGCCGGGGGCCACGGACACCGGGGAGCTGTTTTTT.

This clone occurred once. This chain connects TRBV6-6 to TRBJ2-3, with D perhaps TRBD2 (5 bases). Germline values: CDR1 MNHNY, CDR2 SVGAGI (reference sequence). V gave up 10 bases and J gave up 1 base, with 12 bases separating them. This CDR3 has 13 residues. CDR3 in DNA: TGTGCCACCTTTCTAGCCGGCACAGATACGCAGTATTTT. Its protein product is CATFLAGTDTQYF.

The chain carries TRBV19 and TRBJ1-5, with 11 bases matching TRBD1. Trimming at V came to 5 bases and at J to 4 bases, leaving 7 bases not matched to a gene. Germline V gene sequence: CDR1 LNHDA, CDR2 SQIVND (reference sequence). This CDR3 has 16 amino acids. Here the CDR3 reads CASSAPGQGVNQPQHF. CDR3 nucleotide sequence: TGTGCCAGTAGTGCACCGGGACAGGGGGTTAATCAGCCCCAGCATTTT.

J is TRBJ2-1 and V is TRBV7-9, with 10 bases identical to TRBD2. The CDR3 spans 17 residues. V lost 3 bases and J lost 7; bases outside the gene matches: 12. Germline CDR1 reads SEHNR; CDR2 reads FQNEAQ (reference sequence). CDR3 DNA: TGTGCCAGCAGCTTCCCCCAAGCGGGAGGGCCCAGGAATGAGCAGTTCTTC. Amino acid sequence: CASSFPQAGGPRNEQFF.

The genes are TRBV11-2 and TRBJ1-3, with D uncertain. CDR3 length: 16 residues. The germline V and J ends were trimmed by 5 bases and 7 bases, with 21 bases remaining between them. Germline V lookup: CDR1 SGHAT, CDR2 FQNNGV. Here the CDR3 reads CASSLSGRGDRNTIYF. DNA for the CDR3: TGTGCCAGCAGCCTCTCTGGACGGGGAGATAGGAACACCATATATTTT.

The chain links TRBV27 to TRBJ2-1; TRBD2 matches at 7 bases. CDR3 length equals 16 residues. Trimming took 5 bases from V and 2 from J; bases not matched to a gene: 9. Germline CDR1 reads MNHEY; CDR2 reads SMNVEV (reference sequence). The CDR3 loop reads CASSTSPGTTYNEQFF. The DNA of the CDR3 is TGTGCCAGCAGTACCTCTCCGGGGACTACCTACAATGAGCAGTTCTTC.

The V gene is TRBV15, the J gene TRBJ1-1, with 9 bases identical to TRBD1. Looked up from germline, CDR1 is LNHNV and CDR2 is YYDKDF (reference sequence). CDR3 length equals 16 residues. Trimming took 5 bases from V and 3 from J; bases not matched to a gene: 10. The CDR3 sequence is CATSFRTGEWDTEAFF. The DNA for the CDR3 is TGTGCCACCAGCTTCCGGACAGGGGAATGGGACACTGAAGCTTTCTTT.

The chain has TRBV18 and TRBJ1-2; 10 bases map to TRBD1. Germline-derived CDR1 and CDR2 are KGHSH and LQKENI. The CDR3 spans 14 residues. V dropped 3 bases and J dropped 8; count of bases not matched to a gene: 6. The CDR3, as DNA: TGTGCCAGCTCACCCTGGACAGGGGGTAACGGCTACACCTTC. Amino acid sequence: CASSPWTGGNGYTF.

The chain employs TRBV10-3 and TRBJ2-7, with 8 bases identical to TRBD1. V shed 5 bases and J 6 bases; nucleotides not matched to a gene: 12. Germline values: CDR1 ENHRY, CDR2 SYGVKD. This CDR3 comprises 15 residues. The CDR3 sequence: CAISPTGQGGAEQYF. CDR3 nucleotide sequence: TGTGCCATCAGTCCCACTGGACAGGGAGGCGCCGAGCAGTACTTC.

The DNA of the CDR3 is TGTGCCAGCAGTTACGGACGAACAGATACGCAGTATTTT. It specifies CASSYGRTDTQYF. The chain links TRBV12-3 or TRBV12-4 to TRBJ2-3; no firm D call. This CDR3 has 13 amino acids. The V gene lost 4 bases and the J gene lost 3 bases, with 8 bases spanning the gap.

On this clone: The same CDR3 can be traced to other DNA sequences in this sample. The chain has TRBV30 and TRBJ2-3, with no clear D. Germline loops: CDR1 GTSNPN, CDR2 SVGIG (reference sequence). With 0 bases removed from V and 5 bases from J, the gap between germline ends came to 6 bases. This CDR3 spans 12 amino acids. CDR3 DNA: TGTGCCTGGAGTGTAGGCGGAGATACGCAGTATTTT. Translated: CAWSVGGDTQYF. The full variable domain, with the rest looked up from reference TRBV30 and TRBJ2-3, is SQTIHQWPATLVQPVGSPLSLECTVEGTSNPNLYWYRQAAGRGLQLLFYSVGIGQISSEVPQNLSASRPQDRQFILSSKKLLLSDSGFYLCAWSVGGDTQYFGPGTRLTVL.

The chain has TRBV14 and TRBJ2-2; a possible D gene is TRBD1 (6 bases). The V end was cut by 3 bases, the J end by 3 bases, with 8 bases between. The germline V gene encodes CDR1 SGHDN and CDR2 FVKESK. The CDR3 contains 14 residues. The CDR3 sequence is CASSQGAYTGELFF. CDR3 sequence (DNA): TGTGCCAGCAGCCAGGGGGCGTACACCGGGGAGCTGTTTTTT.

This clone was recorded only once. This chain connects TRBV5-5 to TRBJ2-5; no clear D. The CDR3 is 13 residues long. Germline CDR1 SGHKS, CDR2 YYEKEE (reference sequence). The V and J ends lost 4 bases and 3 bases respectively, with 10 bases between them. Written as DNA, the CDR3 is TGTGCCAGCAGCCCGTGGGTCGAAGAGACCCAGTACTTC. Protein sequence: CASSPWVEETQYF. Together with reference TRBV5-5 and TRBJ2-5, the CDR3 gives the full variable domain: DAGVTQSPTHLIKTRGQQVTLRCSPISGHKSVSWYQQVLGQGPQFIFQYYEKEERGRGNFPDRFSARQFPNYSSELNVNALLLGDSALYLCASSPWVEETQYFGPGTRLLVL.

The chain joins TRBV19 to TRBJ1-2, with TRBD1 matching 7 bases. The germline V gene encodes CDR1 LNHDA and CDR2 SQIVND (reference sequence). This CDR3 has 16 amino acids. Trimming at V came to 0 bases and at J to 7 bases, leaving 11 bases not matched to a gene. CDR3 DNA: TGTGCCAGTAGTATAGACCCGCTACAGGGGTGGAGTGGCTACACCTTC. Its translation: CASSIDPLQGWSGYTF.

DNA for the CDR3: TGTGCCAGCAGCACAGACAGGGGGAACCAGCCCCAGCATTTT. It translates to CASSTDRGNQPQHF. The chain links TRBV4-2 to TRBJ1-5, with TRBD1 matching 9 bases. V lost 5 bases, J lost 7 bases, and 6 bases stayed unmatched. This CDR3 is 14 amino acids long. Germline CDR1 reads LGHNA; CDR2 reads YNFKEQ.

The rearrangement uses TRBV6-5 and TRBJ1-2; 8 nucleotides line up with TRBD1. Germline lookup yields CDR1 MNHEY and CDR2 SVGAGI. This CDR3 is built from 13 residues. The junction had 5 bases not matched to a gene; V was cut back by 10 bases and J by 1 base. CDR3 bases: TGTGCCACCGGACAGGGTCTTAACTATGGCTACACCTTC. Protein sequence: CATGQGLNYGYTF.

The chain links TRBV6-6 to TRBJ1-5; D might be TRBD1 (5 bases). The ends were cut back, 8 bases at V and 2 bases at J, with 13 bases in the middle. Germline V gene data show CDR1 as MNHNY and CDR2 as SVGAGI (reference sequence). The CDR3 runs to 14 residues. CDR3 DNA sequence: TGTGCCAGCGCCCAGGGCACCGGCAATCAGCCCCAGCATTTT. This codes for CASAQGTGNQPQHF.

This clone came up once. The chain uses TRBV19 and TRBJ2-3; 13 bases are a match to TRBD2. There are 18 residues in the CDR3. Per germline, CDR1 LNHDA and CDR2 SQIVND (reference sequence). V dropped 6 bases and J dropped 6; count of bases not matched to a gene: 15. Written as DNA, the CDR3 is TGTGCCAGTAGCTCGACTAGCGGGGGGCCCCGACCCGGGGATACGCAGTATTTT. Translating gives CASSSTSGGPRPGDTQYF. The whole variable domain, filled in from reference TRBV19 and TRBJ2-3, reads DGGITQSPKYLFRKEGQNVTLSCEQNLNHDAMYWYRQDPGQGLRLIYYSQIVNDFQKGDIAEGYSVSREKKESFPLTVTSAQKNPTAFYLCASSSTSGGPRPGDTQYFGPGTRLTVL.

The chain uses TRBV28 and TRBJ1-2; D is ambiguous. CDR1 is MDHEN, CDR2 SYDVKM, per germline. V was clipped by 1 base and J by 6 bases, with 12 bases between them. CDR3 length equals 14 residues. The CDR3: CASSLSGRTNGYTF. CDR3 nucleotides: TGTGCCAGCAGTTTATCCGGCCGAACTAATGGCTACACCTTC.

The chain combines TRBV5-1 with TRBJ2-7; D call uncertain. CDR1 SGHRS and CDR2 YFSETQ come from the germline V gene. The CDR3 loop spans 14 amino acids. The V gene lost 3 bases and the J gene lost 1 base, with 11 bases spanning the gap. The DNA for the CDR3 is TGCGCCAGCAGCTCCATGACCGCTTCCTACGAGCAGTACTTC. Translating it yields CASSSMTASYEQYF.